The 7 T cell receptor beta chains below all came from one sample that was sequenced in a study of T cells after posttransplantation cyclophosphamide. TCRdb's copy holds only in-frame clones and misses some; the assay was immunoSEQ multiplex PCR. This sample has 21,000 or so clones; around 85% occur once, and the top ten carry about 2.1%. Sampled 1 year posttransplant, controls received myeloablative marrow transplants, methotrexate and a calcineurin inhibitor. The sequencing used PBMCs, collected 362 days after allogeneic stem cell transplant with calcineurin inhibitor and methotrexate. These receptors came from a female patient aged 25-39 years who received an allogeneic stem cell transplant from an unrelated donor, was CMV-positive, and had acute and chronic GVHD. Some of the T cells may derive from the graft donor.

The gene calls are TRBV5-1 and TRBJ2-5, with no clear D. Per germline, CDR1 SGHRS and CDR2 YFSETQ. This CDR3 contains 12 residues. Trimming took 0 bases from V and 5 from J, leaving 5 bases between them. CDR3 bases: TGCGCCAGCAGCTTGGGCGAGGAGACCCAGTACTTC. Its protein is CASSLGEETQYF.

V gene TRBV27 combines with J gene TRBJ2-7, with no clear D. Trimming pared 3 bases from V and 6 bases from J, leaving 12 bases between. Looked up from germline, CDR1 is MNHEY and CDR2 is SMNVEV (reference sequence). The CDR3 runs to 13 residues. CDR3 protein: CASSFLDPFEQYF. Written as DNA, the CDR3 is TGTGCCAGCAGTTTCTTAGATCCTTTCGAGCAGTACTTC.

The rearrangement links TRBV7-6 to TRBJ2-5; 8 positions agree with TRBD2. The J segment lost 2 bases and the V segment lost 5 bases, leaving 7 bases of the junction unmatched. Germline V gene data show CDR1 as SGHVS and CDR2 as FNYEAQ. The CDR3 loop spans 15 amino acids. The CDR3 here is CASSPSGGPQETQYF. CDR3 coding DNA: TGTGCCAGCAGCCCGAGCGGGGGCCCGCAAGAGACCCAGTACTTC.

V is TRBV6-5 and J is TRBJ2-3; D possibly corresponds to TRBD1 (5 bases). Germline CDR1 is MNHEY and CDR2 is SVGAGI. This CDR3 contains 13 residues. V was clipped by 4 bases and J by 5 bases, with 10 bases between them. The CDR3 DNA reads TGTGCCAGCAGTTTGTGGCAGGGAGATACGCAGTATTTT. Translated, it gives CASSLWQGDTQYF.

The chain combines TRBV18 with TRBJ2-5; unclear D gene. This CDR3 comprises 13 residues. CDR1 is KGHSH and CDR2 is LQKENI in the germline V gene. Trimming took off 7 bases at V and 4 bases at J, with 13 bases between the two ends. CDR3 DNA sequence: TGTGCCAGCTTAGAACAGAACGGAGAGACCCAGTACTTC. This sequence encodes CASLEQNGETQYF.

The rearrangement uses TRBV5-4 and TRBJ2-3; D is uncertain. V lost 7 bases and J lost 1, with 10 bases in between. The CDR3 is 13 residues long. The germline CDR1 and CDR2 sequences are SGHNT and YYREEE (reference sequence). The CDR3 here is CASLRQGTDTQYF. In nucleotides, the CDR3 is TGTGCCAGCCTACGGCAGGGCACAGATACGCAGTATTTT. Full variable domain (remainder filled in from reference TRBV5-4 and TRBJ2-3): ETGVTQSPTHLIKTRGQQVTLRCSSQSGHNTVSWYQQALGQGPQFIFQYYREEENGRGNFPPRFSGLQFPNYSSELNVNALELDDSALYLCASLRQGTDTQYFGPGTRLTVL.

CDR3 amino acids: CASRPRSQGTGELFF. The CDR3 nucleotides read TGTGCCAGCCGGCCCCGGAGCCAGGGGACCGGGGAGCTGTTTTTT. V and J are TRBV2 and TRBJ2-2; tentatively, D is TRBD1 (6 bases). This CDR3 comprises 15 residues. V was pared by 8 bases and J by 5 bases, with 18 bases between. Germline loops: CDR1 SNHLY, CDR2 FYNNEI.